Sequencing of this T cell receptor beta chain was carried out in a study of identical twins. TCRdb reprocessed the 5' RACE reads via MiXCR and lists one record per CDR3 protein. The sample records a few hundred thousand distinct CDR3 sequences, roughly 10% being singletons. V was trimmed by 1 base and J by 4 bases, leaving 14 bases between them. Germline CDR1 reads SGHVS; CDR2 reads FQNEAQ. The CDR3 consists of 16 residues. The chain combines TRBV7-8 with TRBJ2-1, with a tentative D call TRBD1 (5 bases). Material for sequencing was naive T cells sorted from blood. This TCR was recovered from a woman aged 50 to 60 in good health. CDR3 sequence (DNA): TGTGCCAGCAGCTTAGGACAGAAGGTTATTTACAATGAGCAGTTCTTC. It yields the protein CASSLGQKVIYNEQFF.